This T cell receptor beta chain was found in a study of shared clonotypes between healthy human individuals. Turning to the study itself: The plates for each donor numbered three CD4 naive, three CD4 memory, two CD8 naive and one CD8 memory. General study findings and limits: In general, naive subsets displayed greater estimated richness than memory subsets did. Owing to a small donor count, the genetic and exposure-history diversity represented was limited.

Each replicate PCR on the sorted subsets used about 220 ng DNA (around 30,000 T cell genomes). The protocol was immunoSEQ multiplex PCR, while the TCRdb copy is restricted to in-frame clones and leaves out a portion. The sample contains 2,500,000 or so clones, less than 95% of which appear only once. A note on this clone: The antigen is unknown.

This sequence was found in a man younger than 35 in good health. Some clones in this sample may be carry-over from other donors' samples. Sequenced material: naive CD4+ T cells from PBMCs. Documented subset: CD45RA+ positively selected.

The CDR3 is CASSPITGTEAFF. Written as DNA, the CDR3 is TGTGCCAGCTCACCTATTACCGGGACTGAAGCTTTCTTT. The chain uses TRBV18 and TRBJ1-1, with D uncertain. Trimming stripped 3 bases from V and 5 bases from J, with 10 bases between. This CDR3 comprises 13 residues. The germline V gene has CDR1 KGHSH and CDR2 LQKENI.